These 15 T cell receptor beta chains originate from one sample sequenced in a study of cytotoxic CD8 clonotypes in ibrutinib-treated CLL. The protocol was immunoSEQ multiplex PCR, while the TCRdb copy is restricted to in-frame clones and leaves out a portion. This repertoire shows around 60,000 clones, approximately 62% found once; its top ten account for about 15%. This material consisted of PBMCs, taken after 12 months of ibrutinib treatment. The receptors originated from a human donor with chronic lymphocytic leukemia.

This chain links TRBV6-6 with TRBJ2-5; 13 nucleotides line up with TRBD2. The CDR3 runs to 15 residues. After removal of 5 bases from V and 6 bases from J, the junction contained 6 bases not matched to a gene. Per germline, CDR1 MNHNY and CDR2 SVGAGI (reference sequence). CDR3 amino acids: CASSPGLAGRKTQYF. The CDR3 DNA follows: TGTGCCAGCAGTCCGGGACTAGCGGGGCGGAAGACCCAGTACTTC.

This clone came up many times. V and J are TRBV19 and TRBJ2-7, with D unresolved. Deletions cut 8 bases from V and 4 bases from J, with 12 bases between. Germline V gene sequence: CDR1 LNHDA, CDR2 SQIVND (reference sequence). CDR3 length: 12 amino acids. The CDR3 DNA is TGTGCCAGTTGGCCAGGAATATACGAGCAGTACTTC. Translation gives CASWPGIYEQYF.

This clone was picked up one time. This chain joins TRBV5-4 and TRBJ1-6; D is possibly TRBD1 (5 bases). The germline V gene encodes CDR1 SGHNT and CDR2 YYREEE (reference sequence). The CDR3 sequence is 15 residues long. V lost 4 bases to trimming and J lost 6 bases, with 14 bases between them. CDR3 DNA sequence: TGTGCCAGCAGCGTGCGGGGGGGGACTAATTCACCCCTCCACTTT. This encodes CASSVRGGTNSPLHF.

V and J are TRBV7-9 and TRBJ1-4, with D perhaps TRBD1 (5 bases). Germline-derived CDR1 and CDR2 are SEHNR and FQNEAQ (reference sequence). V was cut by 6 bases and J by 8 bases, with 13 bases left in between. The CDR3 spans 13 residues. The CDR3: CASRAGTREKLFF. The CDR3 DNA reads TGTGCCAGCAGGGCCGGGACGCGGGAAAAACTGTTTTTT.

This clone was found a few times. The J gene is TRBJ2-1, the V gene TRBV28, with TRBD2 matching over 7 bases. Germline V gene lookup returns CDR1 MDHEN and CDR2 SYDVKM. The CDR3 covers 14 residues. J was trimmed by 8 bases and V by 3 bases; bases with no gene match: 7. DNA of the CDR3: TGTGCCAGCAGTTTCGCGGGAGCGGACGATGAGCAGTTCTTC. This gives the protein CASSFAGADDEQFF.

CDR3 residues: CASSRPQFGVNTGELFF. DNA for the CDR3: TGTGCCAGCAGCCGACCGCAGTTCGGGGTTAACACCGGGGAGCTGTTTTTT. J is TRBJ2-2 and V is TRBV7-9; a weak D match, TRBD2 (5 bases). This CDR3 has 17 residues. V gave up 5 bases and J gave up 2 bases, with 18 bases separating them. The germline V gene has CDR1 SEHNR and CDR2 FQNEAQ (reference sequence).

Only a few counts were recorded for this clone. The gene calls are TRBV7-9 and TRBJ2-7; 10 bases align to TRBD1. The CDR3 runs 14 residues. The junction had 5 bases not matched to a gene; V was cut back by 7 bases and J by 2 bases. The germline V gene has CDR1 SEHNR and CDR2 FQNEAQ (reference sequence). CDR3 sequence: CASTGTGVAYEQYF. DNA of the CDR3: TGTGCCAGCACCGGGACAGGGGTTGCCTACGAGCAGTACTTC. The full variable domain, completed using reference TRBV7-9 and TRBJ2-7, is DTGVSQNPRHKITKRGQNVTFRCDPISEHNRLYWYRQTLGQGPEFLTYFQNEAQLEKSRLLSDRFSAERPKGSFSTLEIQRTEQGDSAMYLCASTGTGVAYEQYFGPGTRLTVT.

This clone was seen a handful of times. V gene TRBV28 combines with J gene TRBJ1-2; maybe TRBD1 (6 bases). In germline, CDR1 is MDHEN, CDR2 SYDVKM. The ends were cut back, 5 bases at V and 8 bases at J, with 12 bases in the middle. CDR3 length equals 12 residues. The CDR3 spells CASSPLGGGYTF. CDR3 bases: TGTGCCAGCAGTCCATTAGGGGGGGGCTACACCTTC.

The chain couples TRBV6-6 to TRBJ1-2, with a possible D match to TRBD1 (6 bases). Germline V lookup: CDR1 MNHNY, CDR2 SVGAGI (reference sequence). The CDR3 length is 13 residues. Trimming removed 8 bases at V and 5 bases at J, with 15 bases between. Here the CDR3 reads CASGRGRRYGYTF. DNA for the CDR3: TGTGCCAGCGGGAGGGGGAGAAGATATGGCTACACCTTC.

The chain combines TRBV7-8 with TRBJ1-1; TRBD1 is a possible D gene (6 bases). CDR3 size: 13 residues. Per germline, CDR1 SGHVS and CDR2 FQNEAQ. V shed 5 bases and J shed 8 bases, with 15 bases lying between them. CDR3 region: CASSPRTEKEAFF. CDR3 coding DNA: TGTGCCAGCAGCCCCAGGACAGAGAAAGAAGCTTTCTTT.

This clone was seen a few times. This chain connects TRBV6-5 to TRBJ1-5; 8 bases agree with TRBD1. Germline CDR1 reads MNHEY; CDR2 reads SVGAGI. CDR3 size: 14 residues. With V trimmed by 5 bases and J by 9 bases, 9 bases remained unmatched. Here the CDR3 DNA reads TGTGCCAGCAGTCTACAGGGGGGCCCATCGCCCCAGCATTTT. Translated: CASSLQGGPSPQHF.

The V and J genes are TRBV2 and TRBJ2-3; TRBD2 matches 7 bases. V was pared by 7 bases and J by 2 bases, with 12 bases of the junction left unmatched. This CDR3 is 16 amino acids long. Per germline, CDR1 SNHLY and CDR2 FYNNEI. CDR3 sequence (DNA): TGTGCCAGCATCACGTACGGGGGGATCGACACAGATACGCAGTATTTT. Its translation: CASITYGGIDTDTQYF.

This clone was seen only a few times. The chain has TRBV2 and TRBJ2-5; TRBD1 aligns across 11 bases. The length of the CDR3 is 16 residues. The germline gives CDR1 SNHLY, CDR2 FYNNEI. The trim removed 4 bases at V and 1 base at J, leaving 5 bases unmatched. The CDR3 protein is CASSGGTGGIQETQYF. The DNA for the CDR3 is TGTGCCAGCAGTGGCGGGACAGGGGGTATCCAAGAGACCCAGTACTTC.

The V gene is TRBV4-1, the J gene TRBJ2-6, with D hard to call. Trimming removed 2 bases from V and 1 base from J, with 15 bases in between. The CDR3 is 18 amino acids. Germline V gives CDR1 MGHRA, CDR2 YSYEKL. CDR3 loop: CASSQHMVVGSGANVLTF. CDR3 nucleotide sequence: TGCGCCAGCAGCCAACATATGGTAGTAGGGTCTGGGGCCAACGTCCTGACTTTC.

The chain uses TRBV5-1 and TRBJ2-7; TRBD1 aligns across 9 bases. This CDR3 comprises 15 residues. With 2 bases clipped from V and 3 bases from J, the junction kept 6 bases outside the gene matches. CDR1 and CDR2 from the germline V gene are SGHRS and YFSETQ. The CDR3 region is CASSFRQGVVYEQYF. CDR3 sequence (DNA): TGCGCCAGCAGCTTTCGACAGGGGGTAGTCTACGAGCAGTACTTC.